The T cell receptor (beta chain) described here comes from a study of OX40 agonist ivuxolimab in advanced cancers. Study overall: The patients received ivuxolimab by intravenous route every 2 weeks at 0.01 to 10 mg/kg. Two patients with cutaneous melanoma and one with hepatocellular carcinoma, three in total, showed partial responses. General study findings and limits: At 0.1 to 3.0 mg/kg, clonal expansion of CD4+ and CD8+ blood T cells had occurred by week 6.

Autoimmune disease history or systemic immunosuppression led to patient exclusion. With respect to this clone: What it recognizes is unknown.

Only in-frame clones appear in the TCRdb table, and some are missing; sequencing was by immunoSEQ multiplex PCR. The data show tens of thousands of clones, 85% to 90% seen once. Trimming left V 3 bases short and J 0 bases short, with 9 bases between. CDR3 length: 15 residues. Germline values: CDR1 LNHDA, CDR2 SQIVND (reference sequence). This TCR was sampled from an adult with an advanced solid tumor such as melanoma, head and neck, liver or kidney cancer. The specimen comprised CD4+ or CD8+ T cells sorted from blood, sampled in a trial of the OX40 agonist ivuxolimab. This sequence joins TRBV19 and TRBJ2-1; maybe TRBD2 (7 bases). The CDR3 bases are TGTGCCAGTAGTATCGCGGGGGCCTCCTACAATGAGCAGTTCTTC. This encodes CASSIAGASYNEQFF.